The T cell receptor beta chain under discussion was sequenced for a study of cytomegalovirus exposure and HLA in healthy donors. The study's findings and limits: Among TCR beta chains, those listed as cytomegalovirus-associated numbered 164. In most subjects, TCR beta sequences reportedly gave accurate predictions of HLA-A and HLA-B alleles. Relative to the approximately 660-donor mean, N-insertions were reportedly fewer in an Asian-associated ancestry cluster in a later analysis.

In germline, CDR1 is SGHDN, CDR2 FVKESK. Trimming took 1 base from V and 2 from J, leaving 13 bases between them. CDR3 length equals 16 residues. Comment on this clone: Its antigen is not known.

Primers for the PCR totalled 60 Vbeta and 13 Jbeta. Assay: immunoSEQ multiplex PCR; the TCRdb copy retains only in-frame clones and omits some. The table includes more than 140,000 clones, about 79% detected once. This TCR came from a male donor in good health and CMV-seronegative. The sample consisted of PBMCs. J is TRBJ2-3 and V is TRBV14; D might be TRBD2 (5 bases). CDR3 in amino acids: CASSQVRVTYTDTQYF. In DNA, the CDR3 is TGTGCCAGCAGCCAAGTGAGGGTTACCTACACAGATACGCAGTATTTT.